These 20 T cell receptor beta chains originate from one sample sequenced in a study of blood T cell repertoires in COVID-19. Here immunoSEQ multiplex PCR was the method, and the copy in TCRdb shows in-frame clones only, minus some. Found here are fewer than 150,000 clones, 84% of them singletons; the top ten hold 3% to 4%. The sample consisted of PBMCs or T cells enriched from blood (not recorded which). These receptor sequences come from a man aged 50 or older in a cohort exposed to, infected with or recovered from COVID-19 (not recorded which).

The gene calls are TRBV27 and TRBJ2-7; D is perhaps TRBD2 (5 bases). V shed 3 bases and J shed 6 bases, with 6 bases lying between them. The CDR3 length is 11 residues. Germline V gives CDR1 MNHEY, CDR2 SMNVEV (reference sequence). The CDR3 sequence is CASSFGVEQYF. DNA of the CDR3: TGTGCCAGCAGTTTCGGGGTCGAGCAGTACTTC.

V gene TRBV9 combines with J gene TRBJ2-1, with D possibly matching TRBD2 (6 bases). The length of the CDR3 is 16 residues. Germline V gene sequence: CDR1 SGDLS, CDR2 YYNGEE. Trimming cost V 0 bases and J 5 bases, with 15 bases left between them. In DNA, the CDR3 is TGTGCCAGCAGCGTAGATCCTAGCGCTAGGAACAATGAGCAGTTCTTC. Translating gives CASSVDPSARNNEQFF.

V gene TRBV6-1 combines with J gene TRBJ1-2; D gene uncertain. V lost 2 bases and J lost 4, with 8 bases in between. The CDR3 has 13 amino acids. The germline gives CDR1 MNHNS, CDR2 SASEGT. CDR3 residues: CASSESVTYGYTF. As DNA, the CDR3 is TGTGCCAGCAGTGAATCAGTTACCTATGGCTACACCTTC.

The CDR3 DNA is TGTGCCAGCAGCTTGGCGGTTGGGCCTCAAGAGACCCAGTACTTC. It translates to CASSLAVGPQETQYF. The chain uses TRBV5-4 and TRBJ2-5; D is unresolved. This CDR3 spans 15 amino acids. Trimming left V 0 bases short and J 2 bases short, with 11 bases between. The V gene's germline CDR1 is SGHNT and CDR2 YYREEE (reference sequence).

J is TRBJ2-5 and V is TRBV4-3; 7 bases align to TRBD2. Germline-derived CDR1 and CDR2 are LGHNA and YSLEER. This CDR3 spans 16 amino acids. The V and J ends lost 0 bases and 5 bases, in that order; junction bases with no gene match: 9. CDR3 region: CASSQELAGVEETQYF. DNA for the CDR3: TGCGCCAGCAGCCAAGAACTGGCGGGGGTTGAGGAGACCCAGTACTTC.

The rearrangement joins TRBV6-4 to TRBJ1-5; 8 bases match TRBD1. The germline CDR1 and CDR2 sequences are MRHNA and SNTAGT. The CDR3 spans 16 residues. J was trimmed by 0 bases and V by 5 bases; bases with no gene match: 6. As DNA, the CDR3 is TGTGCCAGCAGTCCCAAGACAGGGGATAGCAATCAGCCCCAGCATTTT. Translated: CASSPKTGDSNQPQHF.

This chain links TRBV7-8 with TRBJ2-3; 10 positions match TRBD2. In germline, CDR1 is SGHVS, CDR2 FQNEAQ. The CDR3 extends over 16 amino acids. After removal of 4 bases from V and 3 bases from J, the junction contained 7 bases not matched to a gene. For the CDR3, the DNA is TGTGCCAGCAGCTCCATAGCGGGGGGAAGGACAGATACGCAGTATTTT. Residues: CASSSIAGGRTDTQYF.

In nucleotides, the CDR3 is TGTGCCAGCAGCCAAGGGTCTATGGTGCTCGCTGGTGAGCAGTTCTTC. This encodes CASSQGSMVLAGEQFF. The chain recombines TRBV4-2 with TRBJ2-1; D not resolved. Germline V gives CDR1 LGHNA, CDR2 YNFKEQ. The CDR3 is 16 residues long. Trimming pared 1 base from V and 9 bases from J, leaving 19 bases between.

This clone has more than one count but fewer than ten. This sequence joins TRBV14 and TRBJ2-1; 11 positions match TRBD1. The V gene's germline CDR1 is SGHDN and CDR2 FVKESK. With V trimmed by 10 bases and J by 5 bases, 7 bases remained unmatched. The CDR3 is 14 residues long. CDR3 nucleotide sequence: TGTGCCACTAAAGGACAGGGGGCTCACAATGAGCAGTTCTTC. The encoded protein is CATKGQGAHNEQFF.

CDR3 DNA sequence: TGCGCCAGCAGCCCAGGGACAGGGTATAATTCACCCCTCCACTTT. Its protein is CASSPGTGYNSPLHF. V and J are TRBV5-1 and TRBJ1-6; 9 bases fit TRBD1. The V segment lost 4 bases and the J segment 4 bases; nucleotides outside the gene matches: 3. From germline, CDR1 is SGHRS and CDR2 YFSETQ. CDR3 length: 15 amino acids. The full variable domain, its missing parts supplied by reference TRBV5-1 and TRBJ1-6, is KAGVTQTPRYLIKTRGQQVTLSCSPISGHRSVSWYQQTPGQGLQFLFEYFSETQRNKGNFPGRFSGRQFSNSRSEMNVSTLELGDSALYLCASSPGTGYNSPLHFGNGTRLTVT.

Here the CDR3 DNA reads TGTGCCAGTAGCAACACCCAGAACACTGAAGCTTTCTTT. Translation gives CASSNTQNTEAFF. V usage is TRBV19 and J usage is TRBJ1-1, with D unclear. The V gene lost 6 bases and the J gene lost 1 base, with 9 bases spanning the gap. This CDR3 is 13 amino acids long. CDR1 is LNHDA, CDR2 SQIVND, per germline (reference sequence).

The gene calls are TRBV29-1 and TRBJ2-2; TRBD1 aligns across 9 bases. Germline assignment: CDR1 SQVTM and CDR2 ANQGSEA. CDR3 length: 16 amino acids. After removal of 5 bases from V and 6 bases from J, the junction contained 13 bases not matched to a gene. The CDR3 coding sequence is TGCAGCGTTAGCGGGACAGGGTCTTTTGGCTCCGGGGAGCTGTTTTTT. Translated, it gives CSVSGTGSFGSGELFF.

This rearrangement joins TRBV7-2 to TRBJ1-2; no reliable D call. Germline lookup yields CDR1 SGHTA and CDR2 FQGNSA. The CDR3 loop spans 13 amino acids. Between the trimmed V and J ends, which lost 5 bases and 8 bases, there was a span of 15 bases. The CDR3 DNA follows: TGTGCCAGCAGCCTCGGACTAATTAGGGGCTACACCTTC. Protein product: CASSLGLIRGYTF. Complete variable domain (other parts from reference TRBV7-2 and TRBJ1-2): GAGVSQSPSNKVTEKGKDVELRCDPISGHTALYWYRQSLGQGLEFLIYFQGNSAPDKSGLPSDRFSAERTGGSVSTLTIQRTQQEDSAVYLCASSLGLIRGYTFGSGTRLTVV.

This clone has a single count. This chain joins TRBV7-3 and TRBJ2-1; TRBD1 is a possible D gene (6 bases). Germline V gene data show CDR1 as SGHTA and CDR2 as FQGTGA. V lost 11 bases and J lost 8, with 19 bases in between. The CDR3 sequence is 13 residues long. This chain's CDR3 is CAGYLQGRDEQFF. CDR3 nucleotides: TGTGCCGGATACCTACAGGGTAGGGATGAGCAGTTCTTC.

V usage is TRBV28 and J usage is TRBJ2-7, with TRBD2 matching over 13 bases. Losses at the gene ends were 7 bases for V and 3 bases for J; bases not matched to a gene: 6. Germline CDR1 and CDR2: MDHEN and SYDVKM. The CDR3 extends over 15 amino acids. The DNA for the CDR3 is TGTGCCAGCACCTTTGGGACTAGCGGGGTCTACGAGCAGTACTTC. It encodes CASTFGTSGVYEQYF.

The gene calls are TRBV5-5 and TRBJ1-2; unclear D gene. V was shortened by 0 bases and J by 7 bases, with 19 bases between the two germline ends. CDR1 and CDR2 (germline): SGHKS, YYEKEE (reference sequence). CDR3 length equals 16 residues. In DNA form, the CDR3 reads TGTGCCAGCAGCTTGGCGGGAACGACATCCTCGGGTGGCTACACCTTC. Amino acids: CASSLAGTTSSGGYTF.

This clone came up a few times. The chain joins TRBV25-1 to TRBJ2-2, with TRBD1 identical over 11 bases. Germline V lookup: CDR1 MGHDK, CDR2 SYGVNS. Trimming cost V 0 bases and J 6 bases; bases outside gene matches: 6. This CDR3 has 17 residues. For the CDR3, the DNA is TGTGCCAGCAGTGAATATCTGGGGACAGGGGGGTCCGGGGAGCTGTTTTTT. Protein: CASSEYLGTGGSGELFF.

This clone has only one observation. This sequence joins TRBV9 and TRBJ2-5, with D maybe TRBD2 (7 bases). CDR3 length: 15 amino acids. From germline, CDR1 is SGDLS and CDR2 YYNGEE. V was trimmed by 3 bases and J by 4 bases, leaving 16 bases between them. This CDR3 reads CASSDVGGARETQYF. The CDR3 nucleotides read TGTGCCAGCAGCGACGTGGGGGGGGCCCGAGAGACCCAGTACTTC.

This clone was counted once. The rearrangement links TRBV4-1 to TRBJ2-3; D is unresolved. CDR1 is MGHRA and CDR2 is YSYEKL in the germline V gene. The V end lost 2 bases, the J end lost 5 bases, and 5 bases lay between the germline ends. This CDR3 spans 12 amino acids. The CDR3 spells CASSQQRDTQYF. The CDR3 region has the DNA TGCGCCAGCAGCCAACAGCGAGATACGCAGTATTTT.

The chain employs TRBV6-1 and TRBJ1-6; maybe TRBD1 (6 bases). CDR3 length: 15 amino acids. Trimming cost V 2 bases and J 14 bases, with 19 bases left between them. Germline CDR1 reads MNHNS; CDR2 reads SASEGT. CDR3 loop: CASSERTVSGSALHF. CDR3 coding DNA: TGTGCCAGCAGTGAAAGGACAGTCTCCGGATCGGCCCTCCACTTT.